The clone carrying this TCR beta chain is termed medium-sized. Its antigen is undetermined. Produced via immunoSEQ multiplex PCR; TCRdb's table is partial and in-frame only. The table lists about 120,000 clones, about 90% of them singletons. This CDR3 is built from 15 residues. Trimming took 6 bases from V and 0 from J, leaving 14 bases between them. Germline V gives CDR1 SGHAT, CDR2 FQNNGV. These data originate in a study of radiotherapy plus CTLA-4 blockade in lung cancer. Whole-study findings and limits: Early shifts in blood T cell clones, with interferon-beta, reportedly predicted response best.

The sequencing used peripheral blood, collected from a patient treated with radiotherapy plus ipilimumab. This sequence originates from a human donor with non-small cell lung cancer that progressed on radiotherapy plus ipilimumab. The rearrangement links TRBV11-2 to TRBJ1-1, with D unresolved. Written as DNA, the CDR3 is TGTGCCAGCAGTTCACGGTTCGGATTGAACACTGAAGCTTTCTTT. Translation gives CASSSRFGLNTEAFF.